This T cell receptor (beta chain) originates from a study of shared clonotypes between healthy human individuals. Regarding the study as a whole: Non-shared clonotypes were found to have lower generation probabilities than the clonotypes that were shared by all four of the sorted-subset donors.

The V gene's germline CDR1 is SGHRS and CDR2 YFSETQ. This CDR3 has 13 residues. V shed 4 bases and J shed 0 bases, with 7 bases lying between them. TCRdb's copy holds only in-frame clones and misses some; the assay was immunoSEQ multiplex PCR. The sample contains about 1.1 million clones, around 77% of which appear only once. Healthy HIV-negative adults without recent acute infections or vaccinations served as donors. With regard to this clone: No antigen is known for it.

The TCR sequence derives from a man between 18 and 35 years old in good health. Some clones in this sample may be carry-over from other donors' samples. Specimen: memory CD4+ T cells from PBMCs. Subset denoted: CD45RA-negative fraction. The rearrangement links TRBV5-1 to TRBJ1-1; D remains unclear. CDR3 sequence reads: CASSGQMNTEAFF. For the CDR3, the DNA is TGCGCCAGCAGCGGCCAAATGAACACTGAAGCTTTCTTT. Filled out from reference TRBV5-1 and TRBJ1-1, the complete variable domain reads KAGVTQTPRYLIKTRGQQVTLSCSPISGHRSVSWYQQTPGQGLQFLFEYFSETQRNKGNFPGRFSGRQFSNSRSEMNVSTLELGDSALYLCASSGQMNTEAFFGQGTRLTVV.